This T cell receptor (beta chain) originates from a study of CD8 T cells in ankylosing spondylitis. Points from the study as a whole: In ankylosing spondylitis patients, matched synovial fluid reportedly showed significant enrichment of disease-linked clones. CD8+ disease-linked clones were present at relatively low frequencies in blood. Within ankylosing spondylitis blood, a TCR beta motif made up of seven to nine highly homologous variants appeared to be characteristic. Both synovial fluid and blood in reactive arthritis had previously been reported to carry some motif variants.

TCRdb re-called the 5' RACE reads through MiXCR, storing one row per CDR3 protein. The sample has 350,000 to 450,000 distinct CDR3 sequences, 25% to 30% seen once. A word on this clonotype: The antigen is not known.

This CDR3 has 15 amino acids. Trimming shortened V by 1 base and J by 2 bases, and 12 bases separated the two germline ends. Germline CDR1 is SGHDT and CDR2 is YYEEEE. The source of this sequence is a male donor with ankylosing spondylitis. This rearrangement joins TRBV5-6 to TRBJ1-1, with D perhaps TRBD1 (5 bases). The specimen was blood, either unsorted or a sorted T cell fraction (not recorded which). The CDR3 sequence: CASSLPGRTNTEAFF. CDR3 coding DNA: TGTGCCAGCAGCTTGCCCGGACGGACAAACACTGAAGCTTTCTTT.